Below are 22 T cell receptor beta chains sequenced from a single sample in a study of shared T cell receptors in the human thymus (dated by TCRdb to the early 2020s). Library preparation used the immunoSEQ multiplex PCR assay. Held by TCRdb, this immuneACCESS table contains in-frame sequences only and omits some clones. Under half of the omission traces to an unresolved V gene where checked; the cause of the rest is unknown. Recorded for this sample are about 730,000 clones; 80% to 90% of them occurred a single time. Roughly 0.01% of the sample is in the top ten clones. The same data also contributed to another study, on human thymus T cells.

Sequencing was performed on thymocytes. The source is a girl less than two years old with a congenital heart defect. Donor details come from another sample of the same person, matched by shared clones.

V is TRBV7-6 and J is TRBJ1-1; D gene unclear. Germline CDR1 SGHVS, CDR2 FNYEAQ. With 5 bases removed from V and 5 bases from J, the gap between germline ends came to 24 bases. This CDR3 contains 17 residues. In nucleotides, the CDR3 is TGTGCCAGCAGCCGCCAGCCCAGGATCGAAGGTGGGACTGAAGCTTTCTTT. Its translation is CASSRQPRIEGGTEAFF.

The genes are TRBV7-3 and TRBJ2-5; D is uncertain. The V end was cut by 5 bases, the J end by 3 bases, with 10 bases between. Germline V gene data show CDR1 as SGHTA and CDR2 as FQGTGA. CDR3 length: 13 residues. CDR3 loop: CASSPNLEETQYF. CDR3 DNA sequence: TGTGCCAGCAGCCCTAATTTAGAAGAGACCCAGTACTTC. Complete variable domain (other parts from reference TRBV7-3 and TRBJ2-5): GAGVSQTPSNKVTEKGKYVELRCDPISGHTALYWYRQSLGQGPEFLIYFQGTGAADDSGLPNDRFFAVRPEGSVSTLKIQRTERGDSAVYLCASSPNLEETQYFGPGTRLLVL.

The chain joins TRBV14 to TRBJ2-5, with a tentative D call TRBD1 (6 bases). CDR1 and CDR2 (germline): SGHDN, FVKESK. V lost 0 bases to trimming and J lost 2 bases, with 22 bases between them. The CDR3 has 19 amino acids. The CDR3 here is CASSQDGGPQLETQETQYF. Here the CDR3 DNA reads TGTGCCAGCAGCCAAGATGGGGGCCCGCAGTTGGAGACACAAGAGACCCAGTACTTC.

J is TRBJ1-6 and V is TRBV28; 7 nucleotides line up with TRBD1. Germline V gives CDR1 MDHEN, CDR2 SYDVKM. The length of the CDR3 is 18 residues. V gave up 8 bases and J gave up 5 bases; unmatched junction bases: 18. The CDR3 region has the DNA TGTGCCAGCGAGCCCAGCAGGGGGTCCCCCTTGGATAATTCACCCCTCCACTTT. Protein: CASEPSRGSPLDNSPLHF.

The chain uses TRBV7-8 and TRBJ2-7; a weak D match, TRBD2 (6 bases). The CDR3 extends over 14 amino acids. Germline values: CDR1 SGHVS, CDR2 FQNEAQ. V lost 1 base to trimming and J lost 3 bases, with 10 bases between them. The CDR3, as DNA: TGTGCCAGCAGCTTAGACTGGCGGGACTACGAGCAGTACTTC. Its protein is CASSLDWRDYEQYF.

The gene calls are TRBV5-1 and TRBJ1-1; D ambiguous. The CDR3 consists of 24 residues. Germline CDR1 is SGHRS and CDR2 is YFSETQ. V lost 3 bases and J lost 11, with 50 bases in between. The CDR3 nucleotides read TGCGCCAGCAGCTATATTGCGGGTCATCGATCGGTCCCCACCTCCACCTCCAGACCGATAGGGGCTTTCTTT. Protein: CASSYIAGHRSVPTSTSRPIGAFF.

This chain links TRBV19 with TRBJ1-2, with D unresolved. The CDR3 totals 15 residues. V lost 6 bases to trimming and J lost 7 bases, with 21 bases between them. The V gene's germline CDR1 is LNHDA and CDR2 SQIVND (reference sequence). The CDR3 here is CASRNPNAGIGGYTF. The CDR3 coding sequence is TGTGCCAGTAGGAACCCTAATGCGGGAATTGGTGGCTACACCTTC. Together with reference TRBV19 and TRBJ1-2, the CDR3 gives the full variable domain: DGGITQSPKYLFRKEGQNVTLSCEQNLNHDAMYWYRQDPGQGLRLIYYSQIVNDFQKGDIAEGYSVSREKKESFPLTVTSAQKNPTAFYLCASRNPNAGIGGYTFGSGTRLTVV.

The chain combines TRBV7-2 with TRBJ1-2, with D possibly TRBD1 on 5 matching bases. V lost 1 base to trimming and J lost 0 bases, with 18 bases between them. This CDR3 is 18 amino acids long. CDR1 and CDR2 (germline): SGHTA, FQGNSA. The CDR3, as DNA: TGTGCCAGCAGCTTAGGTCCCGCCCCGGGGGAAGCTAACTATGGCTACACCTTC. Translating it yields CASSLGPAPGEANYGYTF.

The rearrangement links TRBV7-2 to TRBJ2-5; D might be TRBD1 (6 bases). The V gene lost 5 bases and the J gene lost 4 bases, with 14 bases spanning the gap. The CDR3 covers 14 residues. The germline V gene has CDR1 SGHTA and CDR2 FQGNSA. CDR3: CASSLIWGRETQYF. CDR3 bases: TGTGCCAGCAGCCTTATCTGGGGGCGAGAGACCCAGTACTTC.

J is TRBJ1-2 and V is TRBV4-1; a weak D match, TRBD1 (5 bases). This CDR3 is built from 17 residues. Per germline, CDR1 MGHRA and CDR2 YSYEKL. Trimming shortened V by 4 bases and J by 0 bases, and 18 bases separated the two germline ends. DNA of the CDR3: TGCGCCAGCAGCCCACCACCGCGGGACGGAGCTAACTATGGCTACACCTTC. Residues: CASSPPPRDGANYGYTF.

With regard to this clone: This sample also contains other DNA sequences that code for the same CDR3. The chain carries TRBV7-8 and TRBJ1-6; D uncertain. The CDR3 has 12 amino acids. Trimming removed 6 bases from V and 10 bases from J, with 10 bases in between. Germline CDR1 SGHVS, CDR2 FQNEAQ. The CDR3 reads CASSKEGSPLHF. The CDR3 nucleotides read TGTGCCAGCAGTAAAGAGGGATCACCCCTCCACTTT.

The chain combines TRBV7-9 with TRBJ1-1; TRBD1 aligns across 7 bases. CDR3 length: 18 amino acids. The germline V gene has CDR1 SEHNR and CDR2 FQNEAQ (reference sequence). V gave up 2 bases and J gave up 0 bases; unmatched junction bases: 12. CDR3 sequence reads: CASSLRAAGGEMNTEAFF. The CDR3 region has the DNA TGTGCCAGCAGCTTAAGGGCCGCAGGGGGAGAGATGAACACTGAAGCTTTCTTT.

The CDR3 here is CASSLFTPTGNHEQYF. CDR3 nucleotide sequence: TGTGCCAGCAGTTTATTTACGCCAACAGGGAACCACGAGCAGTACTTC. The chain links TRBV27 to TRBJ2-7; the D gene is possibly TRBD1 (6 bases). Per the germline V gene, CDR1 is MNHEY and CDR2 is SMNVEV (reference sequence). Trimming cost V 1 base and J 5 bases, with 18 bases left between them. CDR3 size: 16 residues.

This clone has a single count. The chain employs TRBV7-9 and TRBJ2-7; D perhaps matches TRBD2 (6 bases). Germline CDR1 is SEHNR and CDR2 is FQNEAQ (reference sequence). CDR3 length: 14 amino acids. Trimming took 1 base from V and 7 from J, leaving 14 bases between them. CDR3 region: CASSLVEGRWEQYF. The CDR3, as DNA: TGTGCCAGCAGCTTAGTGGAGGGACGCTGGGAGCAGTACTTC.

This CDR3 is CAWIMRGGFGETQYF. The CDR3 nucleotides read TGTGCCTGGATTATGCGGGGGGGCTTCGGAGAGACCCAGTACTTC. This rearrangement joins TRBV30 to TRBJ2-5; 9 nucleotides agree with TRBD2. The CDR3 runs 15 residues. V lost 4 bases and J lost 4; bases outside the gene matches: 10. The germline V gene has CDR1 GTSNPN and CDR2 SVGIG (reference sequence).

Of note for this clone: The junction shows a germline mismatch at one end, possibly a read error. At the DNA level, this CDR3 is encoded by other sequences in the same sample as well. The chain recombines TRBV5-4 with TRBJ1-6; 7 bases match TRBD1. This CDR3 comprises 15 residues. Germline CDR1 and CDR2: SGHNT and YYREEE (reference sequence). CDR3 protein: CASSFRGYYNSPLHF. The CDR3 bases are TGTGCCAGCAGCTTCAGGGGGTACTATAATTCCCCCCTCCACTTT.

CDR3 loop: CASSHRQGPPNTEAFF. CDR3 coding DNA: TGTGCCAGCAGCCACCGACAGGGGCCACCGAACACTGAAGCTTTCTTT. The V gene is TRBV7-6, the J gene TRBJ1-1, with 8 bases identical to TRBD1. The CDR3 has 16 amino acids. With 5 bases clipped from V and 1 base from J, the junction kept 9 bases outside the gene matches. Per germline, CDR1 SGHVS and CDR2 FNYEAQ.

The rearrangement uses TRBV10-2 and TRBJ2-3, with D possibly matching TRBD2 (6 bases). Germline V gene data show CDR1 as WSHSY and CDR2 as SAAADI. CDR3 length: 16 residues. The V and J ends lost 2 bases and 0 bases respectively, with 12 bases between them. In nucleotides, the CDR3 is TGCGCCAGCAGTGAGGGCGGTAGCGGTAGCACAGATACGCAGTATTTT. It translates to CASSEGGSGSTDTQYF.

The rearrangement uses TRBV9 and TRBJ2-4; possible D gene TRBD2, 5 bases. Looked up from germline, CDR1 is SGDLS and CDR2 is YYNGEE. V was pared by 3 bases and J by 6 bases, with 7 bases between. CDR3 size: 12 residues. The CDR3 is CASSAEGNIQYF. CDR3 in DNA: TGTGCCAGCAGCGCCGAGGGAAACATTCAGTACTTC.

The chain links TRBV4-2 to TRBJ2-6; the D gene is possibly TRBD2 (5 bases). CDR1 LGHNA and CDR2 YNFKEQ come from the germline V gene. The V end lost 0 bases, the J end lost 1 base, and 19 bases lay between the germline ends. The CDR3 contains 20 residues. The CDR3 DNA is TGTGCCAGCAGCCAAGATCGGGGTGGGGTGCTATTTTCTGGGGCCAACGTCCTGACTTTC. Residues: CASSQDRGGVLFSGANVLTF.

V and J are TRBV11-2 and TRBJ1-2, with D uncertain. V lost 5 bases and J lost 6, with 19 bases in between. CDR3 length: 15 residues. Germline CDR1 and CDR2: SGHAT and FQNNGV. In DNA form, the CDR3 reads TGTGCCAGCAGCGCCACGCGGGGTCCGCCGGATGGCTACACCTTC. As protein: CASSATRGPPDGYTF.

This clone has only one observation. The chain combines TRBV28 with TRBJ2-7; tentative D call: TRBD2 (5 bases). The CDR3 extends over 14 amino acids. Germline values: CDR1 MDHEN, CDR2 SYDVKM. Trimming stripped 6 bases from V and 7 bases from J, with 19 bases between. CDR3 protein: CASRNRFGEREQYF. The DNA of the CDR3 is TGTGCCAGCAGGAATAGGTTCGGGGAACGGGAGCAGTACTTC. Using reference TRBV28 and TRBJ2-7 for the parts outside the CDR3, the full variable domain is DVKVTQSSRYLVKRTGEKVFLECVQDMDHENMFWYRQDPGLGLRLIYFSYDVKMKEKGDIPEGYSVSREKKERFSLILESASTNQTSMYLCASRNRFGEREQYFGPGTRLTVT.